The 27 T cell receptor beta chains given below trace back to one sample, sequenced in a study of cytotoxic CD8 clonotypes in ibrutinib-treated CLL. Repertoires were generated with immunoSEQ multiplex PCR, while TCRdb's copy carries only in-frame clones and drops some. The table shows approximately 45,000 clones, with approximately 70% occurring only once. The material was PBMCs, obtained after 24 months of ibrutinib treatment. These TCRs come from a human donor with chronic lymphocytic leukemia.

The CDR3, as DNA: TGCGCCAGCAGCCAACCCTCCTTTGGCGGGTATTACAATGAGCAGTTCTTC. Translating gives CASSQPSFGGYYNEQFF. J is TRBJ2-1 and V is TRBV4-1; D is perhaps TRBD2 (5 bases). The CDR3 is 17 amino acids. Germline assignment: CDR1 MGHRA and CDR2 YSYEKL. V gave up 2 bases and J gave up 4 bases, with 18 bases separating them.

This clone has a count of ten or more. This chain uses TRBV6-1 with TRBJ1-2, with 9 bases lining up with TRBD1. CDR1 is MNHNS and CDR2 is SASEGT in the germline V gene. The CDR3 has 13 residues. V shed 11 bases, J shed 4 bases, and the junction held 8 bases outside the gene matches. The CDR3 is CALTQGAGYGYTF. The CDR3 DNA reads TGTGCCCTTACACAGGGGGCCGGCTATGGCTACACCTTC.

The chain joins TRBV9 to TRBJ1-5; 10 bases agree with TRBD1. Germline loops: CDR1 SGDLS, CDR2 YYNGEE. V lost 0 bases and J lost 11; bases outside the gene matches: 8. The CDR3 has 15 amino acids. This CDR3 is CASSVDEGQGRTQHF. The CDR3 DNA reads as TGTGCCAGCAGCGTAGATGAGGGACAGGGGAGAACCCAGCATTTT.

The chain links TRBV13 to TRBJ1-2, with 7 bases fitting TRBD1. Germline trimming cut 5 bases from V and 5 bases from J; bases unmatched to any gene: 8. CDR3 length: 14 amino acids. Germline loops: CDR1 PRHDT, CDR2 FYEKMQ (reference sequence). The CDR3 DNA reads TGTGCCAGCAGCCCCCCAACAGGGGCGTATGGCTACACCTTC. It codes for CASSPPTGAYGYTF.

This clone was counted between two and nine times. The rearrangement uses TRBV19 and TRBJ1-2; no clear D gene. Germline CDR1 and CDR2: LNHDA and SQIVND (reference sequence). V shed 5 bases and J shed 4 bases, with 11 bases lying between them. The CDR3 loop spans 13 amino acids. The CDR3 loop is CASSGWGGYGYTF. In nucleotides, the CDR3 is TGTGCCAGTAGTGGTTGGGGAGGCTATGGCTACACCTTC.

This clone was recorded at least ten times. The genes are TRBV5-1 and TRBJ2-7; no definite D call. The CDR3 consists of 14 residues. Germline CDR1 SGHRS, CDR2 YFSETQ. The ends were cut back, 4 bases at V and 1 base at J, with 12 bases in the middle. CDR3 protein: CASSPSVASYEQYF. The DNA of the CDR3 is TGCGCCAGCAGCCCGTCCGTGGCGTCCTACGAGCAGTACTTC.

This chain connects TRBV6-5 to TRBJ2-7; TRBD2 is a possible D gene (6 bases). There are 12 residues in the CDR3. Trimming removed 0 bases at V and 6 bases at J, with 6 bases between. From germline, CDR1 is MNHEY and CDR2 SVGAGI. CDR3 region: CASSYSGGEQYF. The CDR3 DNA is TGTGCCAGCAGTTACTCCGGGGGCGAGCAGTACTTC.

V gene TRBV18 combines with J gene TRBJ1-4; 9 nucleotides line up with TRBD1. The ends lost 4 bases at V and 8 bases at J; junction bases unmatched: 5. Per germline, CDR1 KGHSH and CDR2 LQKENI. This CDR3 comprises 14 residues. CDR3 in amino acids: CASSLGTGREKLFF. In nucleotides, the CDR3 is TGTGCCAGCTCACTCGGGACAGGGAGGGAAAAACTGTTTTTT.

The J gene is TRBJ1-2, the V gene TRBV28; D unclear. Between the trimmed V and J ends, which lost 3 bases and 8 bases, there was a span of 16 bases. The CDR3 spans 14 residues. Germline V gives CDR1 MDHEN, CDR2 SYDVKM. CDR3 region: CASSFPTPSLGYTF. The DNA for the CDR3 is TGTGCCAGCAGTTTTCCCACGCCGAGTCTGGGCTACACCTTC.

This clone is termed medium-sized. V usage is TRBV7-2 and J usage is TRBJ1-2, with D maybe TRBD1 (5 bases). CDR3 length: 15 residues. V lost 3 bases and J 4 bases, leaving 15 bases between the germline ends. CDR1 is SGHTA and CDR2 is FQGNSA in the germline V gene. For the CDR3, the DNA is TGTGCCAGCAGCTTGCAGACAGCATCCACCTATGGCTACACCTTC. It encodes CASSLQTASTYGYTF.

The chain combines TRBV6-6 with TRBJ2-7; 7 bases align to TRBD2. Per germline, CDR1 MNHNY and CDR2 SVGAGI (reference sequence). The junction had 5 bases not matched to a gene; V was cut back by 6 bases and J by 3 bases. This CDR3 spans 13 amino acids. The CDR3 loop is CASSPGLVYEQYF. The CDR3 coding sequence is TGTGCCAGCAGCCCCGGACTAGTCTACGAGCAGTACTTC.

The chain has TRBV2 and TRBJ1-4; weak D call: TRBD1 (5 bases). The ends were cut back, 5 bases at V and 8 bases at J, with 21 bases in the middle. The CDR3 has 16 amino acids. Germline lookup yields CDR1 SNHLY and CDR2 FYNNEI. The CDR3 nucleotides are TGTGCCAGCAGTTCACCCGACAGACCACTGCGGGAAAAACTGTTTTTT. Translated: CASSSPDRPLREKLFF.

The rearrangement links TRBV7-8 to TRBJ1-1; tentative D call: TRBD1 (5 bases). CDR1 is SGHVS and CDR2 is FQNEAQ in the germline V gene. The CDR3 loop spans 12 amino acids. The ends were cut back, 3 bases at V and 9 bases at J, with 11 bases in the middle. The CDR3 sequence: CASSFRVGKAFF. The DNA of the CDR3 is TGTGCCAGCAGCTTCAGGGTCGGTAAAGCTTTCTTT.

This clone was counted between two and nine times. The chain links TRBV29-1 to TRBJ2-1; D not resolved. CDR3 length: 13 amino acids. Trimming shortened V by 4 bases and J by 4 bases, and 11 bases separated the two germline ends. CDR1 and CDR2 from the germline V gene are SQVTM and ANQGSEA. The chain's CDR3 is CSVVGGAYNEQFF. The CDR3 nucleotides read TGCAGCGTTGTAGGCGGAGCATACAATGAGCAGTTCTTC.

In its sample, this clone was seen many times. The chain is built from TRBV5-1 and TRBJ2-5, with 9 positions matching TRBD1. CDR3 length equals 15 residues. V shed 4 bases and J 2 bases; nucleotides not matched to a gene: 6. Looked up from germline, CDR1 is SGHRS and CDR2 is YFSETQ. CDR3 sequence: CASSPPGQGQETQYF. CDR3 bases: TGCGCCAGCAGCCCTCCGGGACAGGGACAAGAGACCCAGTACTTC.

The chain combines TRBV6-1 with TRBJ1-6; D is unclear. The length of the CDR3 is 17 residues. Germline assignment: CDR1 MNHNS and CDR2 SASEGT. Trimming shortened V by 2 bases and J by 3 bases, and 14 bases separated the two germline ends. The CDR3 loop reads CASSEMVHQSYNSPLHF. The CDR3, as DNA: TGTGCCAGCAGTGAAATGGTACACCAAAGCTATAATTCACCCCTCCACTTT.

DNA for the CDR3: TGCGCCAGCAGTATTCGTAGACAGGGGAACACCGGGGAGCTGTTTTTT. It yields the protein CASSIRRQGNTGELFF. The V gene is TRBV5-1, the J gene TRBJ2-2; 7 bases fit TRBD1. J gave up 1 base and V 5 bases, and 8 bases lay outside the gene matches. The CDR3 has 16 residues. Per germline, CDR1 SGHRS and CDR2 YFSETQ.

This rearrangement joins TRBV29-1 to TRBJ2-2; 14 bases align to TRBD2. Trimming removed 4 bases from V and 6 bases from J; junction bases left unmatched: 10. This CDR3 contains 17 residues. Germline loops: CDR1 SQVTM, CDR2 ANQGSEA. Here the CDR3 DNA reads TGCAGCGTTGGGGTGGGGACTAGCGGGAGACGTGCCGGGGAGCTGTTTTTT. It translates to CSVGVGTSGRRAGELFF.

The table lists this clone with a count of one. This chain links TRBV5-1 with TRBJ2-5, with 7 bases aligning to TRBD1. CDR1 and CDR2 (germline): SGHRS, YFSETQ. The CDR3 consists of 17 residues. Unmatched junction bases numbered 12, after V lost 4 bases and J lost 0 bases. CDR3 coding DNA: TGCGCCAGCAGCCGGACCTTGGACAGGAGGTACCAAGAGACCCAGTACTTC. Translating gives CASSRTLDRRYQETQYF.

This clone was recorded a few times. The rearrangement uses TRBV7-6 and TRBJ2-3; 9 positions match TRBD1. The junction had 7 bases not matched to a gene; V was cut back by 3 bases and J by 3 bases. CDR1 and CDR2 from the germline V gene are SGHVS and FNYEAQ. The CDR3 spans 16 residues. CDR3: CASSLGPGTGTDTQYF. DNA of the CDR3: TGTGCCAGCAGCTTGGGACCCGGGACAGGGACAGATACGCAGTATTTT.

The genes are TRBV7-9 and TRBJ2-5; weak D call: TRBD1 (6 bases). There are 14 residues in the CDR3. V lost 8 bases, J lost 2 bases, and 15 bases lay in between. In germline, CDR1 is SEHNR, CDR2 FQNEAQ (reference sequence). For the CDR3, the DNA is TGTGCCAGCCAACAAGGACAGTTTCAAGAGACCCAGTACTTC. Translating gives CASQQGQFQETQYF.

The chain joins TRBV7-9 to TRBJ2-7; D not certain. The CDR3 sequence is 14 residues long. CDR1 is SEHNR and CDR2 is FQNEAQ in the germline V gene (reference sequence). The ends were cut back, 2 bases at V and 2 bases at J, with 10 bases in the middle. The CDR3 nucleotides are TGTGCCAGCAGCTTATCGGCTCAGGCCTACGAGCAGTACTTC. Its protein product is CASSLSAQAYEQYF.

The table lists this clone with a few counts. V and J are TRBV27 and TRBJ2-1; D unclear. Trimming removed 7 bases at V and 3 bases at J, with 13 bases between. This CDR3 is built from 14 residues. Germline lookup yields CDR1 MNHEY and CDR2 SMNVEV (reference sequence). This chain's CDR3 is CASKETQLYNEQFF. The CDR3 region has the DNA TGTGCCAGCAAAGAGACACAACTCTACAATGAGCAGTTCTTC.

This clone was seen a few times. The CDR3 DNA follows: TGCAGCGTTGACCTCCACACGAACACTGAAGCTTTCTTT. It encodes CSVDLHTNTEAFF. The genes are TRBV29-1 and TRBJ1-1; D not resolved. The length of the CDR3 is 13 residues. Germline V gene sequence: CDR1 SQVTM, CDR2 ANQGSEA. Trimming removed 3 bases from V and 1 base from J, with 9 bases in between. Together with reference TRBV29-1 and TRBJ1-1, the CDR3 gives the full variable domain: SAVISQKPSRDICQRGTSLTIQCQVDSQVTMMFWYRQQPGQSLTLIATANQGSEATYESGFVIDKFPISRPNLTFSTLTVSNMSPEDSSIYLCSVDLHTNTEAFFGQGTRLTVV.

This clone came up many times. The V and J genes are TRBV4-1 and TRBJ1-1; D not certain. From germline, CDR1 is MGHRA and CDR2 YSYEKL. Between the trimmed V and J ends, which lost 2 bases and 4 bases, there was a span of 8 bases. The CDR3 has 13 amino acids. CDR3 coding DNA: TGCGCCAGCAGCCAAAGGCTCGGCACTGAAGCTTTCTTT. It specifies CASSQRLGTEAFF.

Here the CDR3 reads CASSLRGPPPDTQYF. The DNA for the CDR3 is TGTGCCAGCAGCTTAAGAGGTCCGCCGCCGGATACGCAGTATTTT. The chain uses TRBV7-3 and TRBJ2-3; D is undetermined. Looked up from germline, CDR1 is SGHTA and CDR2 is FQGTGA. This CDR3 has 15 amino acids. Trimming took off 1 base at V and 6 bases at J, with 14 bases between the two ends.

J is TRBJ2-3 and V is TRBV30; TRBD2 aligns across 9 bases. J lost 6 bases, V lost 2 bases, and 6 bases had no gene match. Germline assignment: CDR1 GTSNPN and CDR2 SVGIG (reference sequence). CDR3 length equals 14 residues. CDR3: CAWSRAGGWDTQYF. CDR3 nucleotides: TGTGCCTGGAGTCGAGCGGGAGGATGGGATACGCAGTATTTT.